The clone carrying this T cell receptor (beta chain) was seen repeatedly, ten times or more. Its matching antigen is unknown. Combining iRepertoire HTBI primers with Arm-PCR of CDR3 regions, the authors built TCR beta libraries. TCRdb independently ran MiXCR on the multiplex PCR reads; one entry per CDR3 protein. The top ten clones hold over 20% of a sample with about 400,000 distinct CDR3 sequences, 15% to 20% of them seen once. This record comes from a study of regulatory T cells in long-lasting Graves disease. The sample's time point: newly diagnosed GD, antithyroid drugs for less than 3 months. Researchers made the TCR library from RNA that was extracted from PBMCs. Graves' disease was diagnosed by American Thyroid Association guidelines. Regarding the study as a whole: New patients shared fewer public clonotypes (about 1,000) than persistent patients did (about 3,000).

Germline V gives CDR1 SGHKS, CDR2 YYEKEE (reference sequence). The CDR3 is 15 residues long. Trimming took 2 bases from V and 4 from J, leaving 15 bases between them. This sample also belongs to another study, concerning T cells in Graves' hyperthyroidism and ophthalmopathy. That paper adds: Diagnosis of hyperthyroidism was new in patients aged 18 to 65, and its duration was under 2 months. Primed by the HTBI set, a first-round RT-PCR was run on the TCR CDR3.

The sequence came from a young woman with Graves disease. The material was peripheral blood mononuclear cells (PBMCs), obtained at new diagnosis, from a patient treated with antithyroid drugs. The genes are TRBV5-5 and TRBJ1-1; a weak D match, TRBD1 (6 bases). CDR3 DNA: TGTGCCAGCAGCTTATCTCGGGGGGCCGGCACTGAAGCTTTCTTT. Protein sequence: CASSLSRGAGTEAFF. Filled out from reference TRBV5-5 and TRBJ1-1, the complete variable domain reads DAGVTQSPTHLIKTRGQQVTLRCSPISGHKSVSWYQQVLGQGPQFIFQYYEKEERGRGNFPDRFSARQFPNYSSELNVNALLLGDSALYLCASSLSRGAGTEAFFGQGTRLTVV.